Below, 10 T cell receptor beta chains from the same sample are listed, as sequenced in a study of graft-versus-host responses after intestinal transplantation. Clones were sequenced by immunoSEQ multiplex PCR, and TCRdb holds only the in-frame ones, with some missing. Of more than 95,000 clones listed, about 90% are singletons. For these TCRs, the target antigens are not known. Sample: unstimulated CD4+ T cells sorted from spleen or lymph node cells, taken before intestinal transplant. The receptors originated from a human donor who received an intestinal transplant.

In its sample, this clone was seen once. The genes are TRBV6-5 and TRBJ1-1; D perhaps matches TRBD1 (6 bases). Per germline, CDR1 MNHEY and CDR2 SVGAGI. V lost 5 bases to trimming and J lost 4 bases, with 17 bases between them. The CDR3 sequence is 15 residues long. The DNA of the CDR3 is TGTGCCAGCAGTACCGGAGGTCGGGGGCGCACTGAAGCTTTCTTT. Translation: CASSTGGRGRTEAFF.

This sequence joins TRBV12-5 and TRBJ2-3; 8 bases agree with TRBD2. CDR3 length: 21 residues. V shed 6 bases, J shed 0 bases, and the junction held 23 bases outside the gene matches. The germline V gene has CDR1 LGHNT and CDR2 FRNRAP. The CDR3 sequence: CASGPAAGGPPIVSSTDTQYF. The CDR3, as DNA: TGTGCTAGTGGGCCTGCGGCGGGGGGCCCGCCTATCGTGTCTAGCACAGATACGCAGTATTTT.

The CDR3 is CASSVELLTLAKNIQYF. The CDR3 DNA reads TGTGCCAGCAGTGTCGAGCTTCTGACCCTAGCCAAAAACATTCAGTACTTC. The chain employs TRBV2 and TRBJ2-4; D is undetermined. V was pared by 4 bases and J by 0 bases, with 16 bases between. The germline CDR1 and CDR2 sequences are SNHLY and FYNNEI. The CDR3 is made up of 17 amino acids.

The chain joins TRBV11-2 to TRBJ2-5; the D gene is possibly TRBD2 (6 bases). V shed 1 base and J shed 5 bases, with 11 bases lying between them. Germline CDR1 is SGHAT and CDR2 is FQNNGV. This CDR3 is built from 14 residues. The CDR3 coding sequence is TGTGCCAGCAGCTTAGCTGGGGGGAGGGAGACCCAGTACTTC. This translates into CASSLAGGRETQYF. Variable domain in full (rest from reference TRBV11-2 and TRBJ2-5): EAGVAQSPRYKIIEKRQSVAFWCNPISGHATLYWYQQILGQGPKLLIQFQNNGVVDDSQLPKDRFSAERLKGVDSTLKIQPAKLEDSAVYLCASSLAGGRETQYFGPGTRLLVL.

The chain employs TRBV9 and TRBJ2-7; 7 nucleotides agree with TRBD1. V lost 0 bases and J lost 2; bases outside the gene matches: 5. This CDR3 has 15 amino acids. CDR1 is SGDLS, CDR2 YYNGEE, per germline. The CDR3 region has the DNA TGTGCCAGCAGCGTAGGGGGTGGGACAGCCTACGAGCAGTACTTC. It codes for CASSVGGGTAYEQYF. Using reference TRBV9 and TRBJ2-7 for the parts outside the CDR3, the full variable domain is DSGVTQTPKHLITATGQRVTLRCSPRSGDLSVYWYQQSLDQGLQFLIQYYNGEERAKGNILERFSAQQFPDLHSELNLSSLELGDSALYFCASSVGGGTAYEQYFGPGTRLTVT.

The CDR3 DNA is TGTGCCAGCAGCTTGGGAGTTAAGGATCAGCCCCAGCATTTT. As protein: CASSLGVKDQPQHF. The chain has TRBV5-5 and TRBJ1-5; D unclear. Trimming stripped 0 bases from V and 5 bases from J, with 9 bases between. Germline CDR1 reads SGHKS; CDR2 reads YYEKEE (reference sequence). The CDR3 is 14 amino acids.

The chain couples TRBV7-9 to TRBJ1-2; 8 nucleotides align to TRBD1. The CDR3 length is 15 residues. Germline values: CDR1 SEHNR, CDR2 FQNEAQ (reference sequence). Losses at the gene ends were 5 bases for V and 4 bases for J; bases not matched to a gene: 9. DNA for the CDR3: TGTGCCAGCAGCGTCGATCGGACAGGGCGCTATGGCTACACCTTC. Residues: CASSVDRTGRYGYTF.

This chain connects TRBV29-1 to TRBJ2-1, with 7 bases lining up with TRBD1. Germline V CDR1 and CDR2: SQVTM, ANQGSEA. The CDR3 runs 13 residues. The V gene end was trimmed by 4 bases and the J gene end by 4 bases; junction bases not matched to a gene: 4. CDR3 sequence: CSVVRDSYNEQFF. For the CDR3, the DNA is TGCAGCGTTGTCCGGGACAGTTACAATGAGCAGTTCTTC.

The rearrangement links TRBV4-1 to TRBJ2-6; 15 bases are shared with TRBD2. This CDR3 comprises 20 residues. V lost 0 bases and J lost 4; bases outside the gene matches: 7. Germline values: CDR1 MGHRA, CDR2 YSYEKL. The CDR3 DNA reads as TGCGCCAGCAGCCAAGATGGGACTAGCGGGAGGTGGGGAGGGGCCAACGTCCTGACTTTC. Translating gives CASSQDGTSGRWGGANVLTF.

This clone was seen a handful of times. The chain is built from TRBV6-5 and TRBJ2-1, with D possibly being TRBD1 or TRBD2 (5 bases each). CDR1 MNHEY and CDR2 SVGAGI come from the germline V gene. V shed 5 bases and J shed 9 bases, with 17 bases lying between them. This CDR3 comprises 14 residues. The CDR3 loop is CASSPGTHVGEQFF. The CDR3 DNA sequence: TGTGCCAGCAGTCCCGGGACCCATGTAGGTGAGCAGTTCTTC.